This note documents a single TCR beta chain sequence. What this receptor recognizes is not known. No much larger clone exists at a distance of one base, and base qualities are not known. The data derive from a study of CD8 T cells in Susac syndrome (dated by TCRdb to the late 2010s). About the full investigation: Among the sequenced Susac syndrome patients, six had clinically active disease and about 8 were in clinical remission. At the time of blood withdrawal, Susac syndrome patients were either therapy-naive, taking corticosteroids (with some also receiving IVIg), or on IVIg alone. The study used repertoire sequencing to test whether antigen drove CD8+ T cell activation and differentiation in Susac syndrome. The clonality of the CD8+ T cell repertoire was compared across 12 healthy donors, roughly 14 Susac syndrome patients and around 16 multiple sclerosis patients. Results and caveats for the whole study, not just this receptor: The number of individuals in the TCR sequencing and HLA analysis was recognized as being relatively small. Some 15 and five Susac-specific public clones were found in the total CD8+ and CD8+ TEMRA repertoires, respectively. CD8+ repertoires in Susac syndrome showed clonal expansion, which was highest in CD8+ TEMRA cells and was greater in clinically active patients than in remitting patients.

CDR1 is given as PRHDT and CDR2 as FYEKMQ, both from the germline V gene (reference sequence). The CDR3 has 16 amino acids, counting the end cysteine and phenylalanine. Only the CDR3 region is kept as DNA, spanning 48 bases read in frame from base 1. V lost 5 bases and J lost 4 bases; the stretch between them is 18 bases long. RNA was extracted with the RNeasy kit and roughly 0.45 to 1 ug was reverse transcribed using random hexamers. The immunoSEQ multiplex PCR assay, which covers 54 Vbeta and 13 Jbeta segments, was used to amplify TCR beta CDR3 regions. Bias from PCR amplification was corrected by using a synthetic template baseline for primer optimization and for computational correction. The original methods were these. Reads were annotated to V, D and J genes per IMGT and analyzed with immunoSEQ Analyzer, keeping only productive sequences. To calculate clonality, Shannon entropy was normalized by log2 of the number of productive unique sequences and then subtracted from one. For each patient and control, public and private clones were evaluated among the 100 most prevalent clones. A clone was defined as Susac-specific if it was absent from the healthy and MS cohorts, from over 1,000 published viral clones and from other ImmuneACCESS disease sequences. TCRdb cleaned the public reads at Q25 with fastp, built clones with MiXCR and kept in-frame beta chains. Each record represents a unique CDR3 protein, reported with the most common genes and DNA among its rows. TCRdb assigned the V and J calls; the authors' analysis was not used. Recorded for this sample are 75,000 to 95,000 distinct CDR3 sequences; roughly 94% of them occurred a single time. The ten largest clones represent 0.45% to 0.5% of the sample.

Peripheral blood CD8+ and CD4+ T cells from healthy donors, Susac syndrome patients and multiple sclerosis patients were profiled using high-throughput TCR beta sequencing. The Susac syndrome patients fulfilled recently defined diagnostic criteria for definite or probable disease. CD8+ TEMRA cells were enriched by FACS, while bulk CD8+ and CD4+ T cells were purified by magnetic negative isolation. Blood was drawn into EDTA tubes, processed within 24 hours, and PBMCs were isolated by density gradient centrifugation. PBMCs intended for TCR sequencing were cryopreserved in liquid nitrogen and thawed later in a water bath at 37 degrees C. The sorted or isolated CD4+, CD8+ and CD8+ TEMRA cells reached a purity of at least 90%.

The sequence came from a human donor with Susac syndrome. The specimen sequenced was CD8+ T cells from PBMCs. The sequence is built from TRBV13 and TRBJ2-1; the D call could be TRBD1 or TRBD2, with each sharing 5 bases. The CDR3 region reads CASSLVPGTLYNEQFF. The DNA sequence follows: TGTGCCAGCAGCCTGGTGCCCGGGACGCTATACAATGAGCAGTTCTTC. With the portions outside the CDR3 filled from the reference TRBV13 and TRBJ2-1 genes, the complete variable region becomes AAGVIQSPRHLIKEKRETATLKCYPIPRHDTVYWYQQGPGQDPQFLISFYEKMQSDKGSIPDRFSAQQFSDYHSELNMSSLELGDSALYFCASSLVPGTLYNEQFFGPGTRLTVL.